This T cell receptor beta chain is from a study of T cells in Graves' hyperthyroidism and ophthalmopathy. A remark on this clonotype: Its antigen is currently unknown.

CDR1 MNHNS and CDR2 SASEGT come from the germline V gene. The CDR3 contains 16 residues. The V segment lost 6 bases and the J segment 7 bases; nucleotides outside the gene matches: 12. Diagnoses used clinical symptoms, serum thyroxine and TRAb, thyroid ultrasound and orbital computed tomography. The PBMCs were taken from around 9.1 ml of fresh peripheral blood. Study findings and constraints: A median around 5.9 months before onset, the model predicted ophthalmopathy.

The TCR beta CDR3 regions underwent amplification using RNA transcripts as the source. Initially, a first-round RT-PCR of the TCR CDR3 employed the HTBI primer set. MiXCR, run by TCRdb on the multiplex PCR reads, gives a single entry per CDR3 protein. The sample includes under 350,000 distinct CDR3 sequences, around a fifth of them seen just once. Sample: blood. The V gene is TRBV6-1, the J gene TRBJ1-4, with 9 bases identical to TRBD1. This clonotype was obtained from a woman in her forties or fifties with Graves' hyperthyroidism. The CDR3 protein is CASSPLTGGAGEKLFF. The CDR3 nucleotides read TGTGCCAGCAGCCCCCTCACAGGGGGCGCGGGTGAAAAACTGTTTTTT.